The subject of this entry is one T cell receptor beta chain. The target antigen is unknown. Trimming cost V 7 bases and J 2 bases; bases outside gene matches: 2. Germline V gene sequence: CDR1 LNHDA, CDR2 SQIVND (reference sequence). The length of the CDR3 is 14 residues. This record comes from a study of cytomegalovirus exposure and HLA in healthy donors. Study outcomes and limitations: Some highly shared sequence variants likely arose as a pipeline artifact. Among immune exposure information, only CMV serostatus was available.

PCR employed 60 Vbeta and 13 Jbeta primers. Using immunoSEQ multiplex PCR, the repertoire was profiled, and TCRdb retains in-frame clones only, with some absent. The sample consists of 150,000 to 200,000 clones, more than 75% of them appearing once. The V gene is TRBV19, the J gene TRBJ2-7, with 13 bases aligning to TRBD2. The origin of this receptor is a man aged 40-49 years in good health and CMV-seronegative. The material sequenced was PBMCs. DNA of the CDR3: TGTGCCAGTAAACTAGCGGGAGGGCCCTACGAGCAGTACTTC. Protein product: CASKLAGGPYEQYF.